Listed here are 26 T cell receptor beta chains from one sample, sequenced in a study of blood T cell repertoires in COVID-19. The repertoire was sequenced with immunoSEQ multiplex PCR; TCRdb's copy has only in-frame clones and lacks some. The sample has 200,000 to 250,000 clones; around 86% are singletons. The sequenced sample was PBMCs or T cells enriched from blood (not recorded which). All receptors derive from a woman between 50 and 59 years old with acute COVID-19.

The CDR3 region is CAAAGEGTDTQYF. The CDR3 DNA follows: TGCGCAGCAGCTGGAGAGGGTACAGATACGCAGTATTTT. The chain carries TRBV5-1 and TRBJ2-3, with a weak D call TRBD2 (5 bases). Germline V lookup: CDR1 SGHRS, CDR2 YFSETQ. This CDR3 is built from 13 residues.

The rearrangement joins TRBV6-1 to TRBJ2-6; D remains ambiguous. Germline assignment: CDR1 MNHNS and CDR2 SASEGT. The CDR3 runs to 16 residues. Trimming shortened V by 0 bases and J by 0 bases, and 6 bases separated the two germline ends. CDR3 sequence (DNA): TGTGCCAGCAGTGAAGCGTCGGTCTCTGGGGCCAACGTCCTGACTTTC. This codes for CASSEASVSGANVLTF.

This chain joins TRBV28 and TRBJ1-1; D gene uncertain. V lost 7 bases, J lost 0 bases, and 12 bases lay in between. This CDR3 contains 14 residues. CDR1 is MDHEN and CDR2 is SYDVKM in the germline V gene. CDR3 coding DNA: TGTGCCAGCAACGGTAGATCCGTGAACACTGAAGCTTTCTTT. Amino acids: CASNGRSVNTEAFF. The full variable domain, its missing parts supplied by reference TRBV28 and TRBJ1-1, is DVKVTQSSRYLVKRTGEKVFLECVQDMDHENMFWYRQDPGLGLRLIYFSYDVKMKEKGDIPEGYSVSREKKERFSLILESASTNQTSMYLCASNGRSVNTEAFFGQGTRLTVV.

The count of this clone is one. The chain combines TRBV24-1 with TRBJ2-1; TRBD2 is a possible D gene (6 bases). There are 17 residues in the CDR3. Per germline, CDR1 KGHDR and CDR2 SFDVKD. Trimming removed 1 base at V and 2 bases at J, with 14 bases between. The DNA for the CDR3 is TGTGCCACCAGTGATTTCATCCCGGGAGCAGCCTACAATGAGCAGTTCTTC. Translating it yields CATSDFIPGAAYNEQFF.

The V call is TRBV5-1, the J call TRBJ2-1; 11 nucleotides match TRBD2. This CDR3 has 15 residues. The ends lost 4 bases at V and 8 bases at J; junction bases unmatched: 8. Per germline, CDR1 SGHRS and CDR2 YFSETQ. The CDR3 DNA reads as TGCGCCAGCAGCCGGATAGCGGGGGGGCTTTATGAGCAGTTCTTC. Protein sequence: CASSRIAGGLYEQFF. The full variable domain, rest sourced from reference TRBV5-1 and TRBJ2-1, is KAGVTQTPRYLIKTRGQQVTLSCSPISGHRSVSWYQQTPGQGLQFLFEYFSETQRNKGNFPGRFSGRQFSNSRSEMNVSTLELGDSALYLCASSRIAGGLYEQFFGPGTRLTVL.

This chain connects TRBV5-1 to TRBJ2-7; 7 nucleotides match TRBD1. The CDR3 spans 14 residues. CDR1 and CDR2 from the germline V gene are SGHRS and YFSETQ. V dropped 2 bases and J dropped 4; count of bases not matched to a gene: 6. The CDR3 DNA reads as TGCGCCAGCAGCTTCCGGGACAGTCGTTACGAGCAGTACTTC. It translates to CASSFRDSRYEQYF.

The gene calls are TRBV7-8 and TRBJ2-7; 10 bases align to TRBD1. The CDR3 runs 15 residues. Per the germline V gene, CDR1 is SGHVS and CDR2 is FQNEAQ. The junction had 11 bases not matched to a gene; V was cut back by 5 bases and J by 7 bases. CDR3 nucleotide sequence: TGTGCCAGCAGCCCCCCCGGGACAGGGGTAAATGAGCAGTACTTC. This gives the protein CASSPPGTGVNEQYF.

V gene TRBV5-6 combines with J gene TRBJ2-5, with a weak D call TRBD2 (5 bases). Trimming removed 0 bases at V and 1 base at J, with 10 bases between. CDR1 and CDR2 (germline): SGHDT, YYEEEE. CDR3 length: 15 amino acids. The CDR3 DNA reads as TGTGCCAGCAGCTTGGCGACTAACCGCCAAGAGACCCAGTACTTC. Its protein product is CASSLATNRQETQYF.

In the case of this clone: Distinct nucleotide sequences in the sample also encode this CDR3. Here the CDR3 DNA reads TGTGCCAGCAGCTTGACAGGGCCTAACACTGAAGCTTTCTTT. This translates into CASSLTGPNTEAFF. The chain recombines TRBV11-3 with TRBJ1-1, with 7 nucleotides matching TRBD1. CDR1 SGHNT and CDR2 YENEEA come from the germline V gene. This CDR3 comprises 14 residues. Germline trimming cut 3 bases from V and 2 bases from J; bases unmatched to any gene: 3.

The chain links TRBV7-8 to TRBJ1-1; D gene uncertain. Deletions cut 5 bases from V and 0 bases from J, with 13 bases between. This CDR3 contains 15 residues. Germline V CDR1 and CDR2: SGHVS, FQNEAQ. The CDR3 DNA follows: TGTGCCAGCAGCCGGACCACAGTCATGAACACTGAAGCTTTCTTT. Translated, it gives CASSRTTVMNTEAFF. Full variable domain (remainder filled in from reference TRBV7-8 and TRBJ1-1): GAGVSQSPRYKVAKRGQDVALRCDPISGHVSLFWYQQALGQGPEFLTYFQNEAQLDKSGLPSDRFFAERPEGSVSTLKIQRTQQEDSAVYLCASSRTTVMNTEAFFGQGTRLTVV.

This clone was counted only a few times. The chain links TRBV28 to TRBJ2-7, with D tentatively TRBD1 (5 bases). With 7 bases removed from V and 4 bases from J, the gap between germline ends came to 14 bases. Germline CDR1 and CDR2: MDHEN and SYDVKM. CDR3 size: 13 residues. The CDR3 here is CASTPSGNYEQYF. CDR3 nucleotides: TGTGCCAGCACCCCGTCAGGGAATTACGAGCAGTACTTC.

In its sample, this clone was seen a few times. The CDR3 protein is CASSYSAGRVNTEAFF. CDR3 nucleotide sequence: TGTGCCAGCAGTTACTCGGCGGGGCGTGTGAACACTGAAGCTTTCTTT. The chain joins TRBV6-5 to TRBJ1-1; D is perhaps TRBD1 (5 bases). Between the trimmed V and J ends, which lost 0 bases and 0 bases, there was a span of 11 bases. CDR1 and CDR2 from the germline V gene are MNHEY and SVGAGI. The CDR3 contains 16 residues.

J is TRBJ1-2 and V is TRBV19; 10 bases map to TRBD1. The CDR3 sequence is 12 residues long. CDR1 and CDR2 (germline): LNHDA, SQIVND (reference sequence). With V trimmed by 10 bases and J by 8 bases, 7 bases remained unmatched. CDR3 in amino acids: CATTTGGGGYTF. In nucleotides, the CDR3 is TGTGCCACAACGACAGGGGGCGGAGGCTACACCTTC.

CDR3 DNA sequence: TGTGCCACCAGCAGAGGGGGCAAGAGCACAGATACGCAGTATTTT. This gives the protein CATSRGGKSTDTQYF. The chain joins TRBV15 to TRBJ2-3; maybe TRBD1 (5 bases). Germline V gene sequence: CDR1 LNHNV, CDR2 YYDKDF (reference sequence). Trimming removed 1 base at V and 0 bases at J, with 8 bases between. This CDR3 region has 15 residues.

J is TRBJ1-6 and V is TRBV10-3; 12 bases map to TRBD1. From germline, CDR1 is ENHRY and CDR2 SYGVKD. The CDR3 covers 15 residues. J gave up 11 bases and V 4 bases, and 6 bases lay outside the gene matches. The CDR3, as DNA: TGTGCCATCAGTGTGGGACAGGGGGCGGGTACACCCCTCCACTTT. Its translation: CAISVGQGAGTPLHF.

This chain joins TRBV6-5 and TRBJ2-7; 13 nucleotides line up with TRBD2. Germline-derived CDR1 and CDR2 are MNHEY and SVGAGI. The CDR3 loop spans 15 amino acids. The junction had 12 bases not matched to a gene; V was cut back by 10 bases and J by 6 bases. CDR3 in DNA: TGTGCCACCCGGACTAGCGGGAGTCATGGATCCGAGCAGTACTTC. Protein sequence: CATRTSGSHGSEQYF.

The chain has TRBV6-5 and TRBJ2-7; TRBD2 agrees at 8 bases. V lost 11 bases to trimming and J lost 3 bases; unmatched junction nucleotides: 9. The CDR3 length is 13 residues. Per the germline V gene, CDR1 is MNHEY and CDR2 is SVGAGI. The CDR3 is CASGGAGSYEQYF. CDR3 nucleotide sequence: TGTGCCTCGGGGGGGGCCGGGAGCTACGAGCAGTACTTC.

The chain has TRBV19 and TRBJ1-4; a weak D match, TRBD1 (6 bases). Trimming pared 2 bases from V and 0 bases from J, leaving 7 bases between. Germline CDR1 reads LNHDA; CDR2 reads SQIVND (reference sequence). The CDR3 is 15 residues long. The CDR3 sequence is CASSITGSTNEKLFF. The CDR3 DNA is TGTGCCAGTAGTATAACAGGGTCAACTAATGAAAAACTGTTTTTT. The full variable domain, in which reference TRBV19 and TRBJ1-4 provide the parts outside the CDR3, is DGGITQSPKYLFRKEGQNVTLSCEQNLNHDAMYWYRQDPGQGLRLIYYSQIVNDFQKGDIAEGYSVSREKKESFPLTVTSAQKNPTAFYLCASSITGSTNEKLFFGSGTQLSVL.

The V and J genes are TRBV28 and TRBJ2-3, with 10 nucleotides matching TRBD1. The CDR3 has 15 amino acids. V shed 5 bases, J shed 8 bases, and the junction held 10 bases outside the gene matches. Germline V gene lookup returns CDR1 MDHEN and CDR2 SYDVKM. The CDR3 protein is CASSPSGQGRRTQYF. CDR3 bases: TGTGCCAGCAGTCCATCGGGACAGGGGAGACGTACGCAGTATTTT.

This clone was seen once. The chain has TRBV11-2 and TRBJ2-3, with 7 bases that match TRBD2. This CDR3 has 16 amino acids. The V gene end was trimmed by 5 bases and the J gene end by 3 bases; junction bases not matched to a gene: 11. The V gene's germline CDR1 is SGHAT and CDR2 FQNNGV. The CDR3 loop is CASSDGLVAQTDTQYF. The CDR3 bases are TGTGCCAGCAGCGACGGACTAGTGGCCCAAACAGATACGCAGTATTTT.

J is TRBJ2-5 and V is TRBV4-1; 8 nucleotides agree with TRBD2. V shed 4 bases, J shed 3 bases, and the junction held 4 bases outside the gene matches. The germline gives CDR1 MGHRA, CDR2 YSYEKL. The CDR3 runs 14 residues. The CDR3 spells CASSPPGGEETQYF. The CDR3, as DNA: TGCGCCAGCAGCCCACCGGGAGGGGAAGAGACCCAGTACTTC.

V is TRBV14 and J is TRBJ2-5; 12 bases are a match to TRBD2. The CDR3 runs 17 residues. V lost 4 bases and J lost 2; bases outside the gene matches: 8. Per germline, CDR1 SGHDN and CDR2 FVKESK. The CDR3 sequence is CASSPRTSGATQETQYF. CDR3 DNA sequence: TGTGCCAGCAGCCCTCGGACTAGCGGGGCAACACAAGAGACCCAGTACTTC. Using reference TRBV14 and TRBJ2-5 for the parts outside the CDR3, the full variable domain is EAGVTQFPSHSVIEKGQTVTLRCDPISGHDNLYWYRRVMGKEIKFLLHFVKESKQDESGMPNNRFLAERTGGTYSTLKVQPAELEDSGVYFCASSPRTSGATQETQYFGPGTRLLVL.

This rearrangement joins TRBV13 to TRBJ2-3; 9 bases map to TRBD2. CDR3 size: 15 residues. The V gene's germline CDR1 is PRHDT and CDR2 FYEKMQ (reference sequence). V gave up 4 bases and J gave up 11 bases; unmatched junction bases: 13. The CDR3 sequence is CASSSWTSVGGEQYF. The CDR3 DNA is TGTGCCAGCAGCTCCTGGACTAGCGTCGGGGGGGAGCAGTATTTT.

The V call is TRBV27, the J call TRBJ1-5; D is possibly TRBD1 (6 bases). Germline V gene data show CDR1 as MNHEY and CDR2 as SMNVEV (reference sequence). Between the trimmed V and J ends, which lost 1 base and 0 bases, there was a span of 16 bases. This CDR3 spans 18 amino acids. The CDR3 nucleotides are TGTGCCAGCAGTTTATTTGGGACACCAAATTATAGCAATCAGCCCCAGCATTTT. Protein product: CASSLFGTPNYSNQPQHF.

About this clone itself: This CDR3 is also generated by other DNA sequences in the sample. The gene calls are TRBV18 and TRBJ1-3; D is perhaps TRBD1 (6 bases). This CDR3 spans 14 amino acids. V was pared by 3 bases and J by 3 bases, with 9 bases between. Germline assignment: CDR1 KGHSH and CDR2 LQKENI. In DNA form, the CDR3 reads TGTGCCAGCTCACCGCAGGGGAGTGGAAACACCATATATTTT. Protein product: CASSPQGSGNTIYF.

CDR3 region: CASSVGPTRPNNQPQHF. The CDR3 DNA sequence: TGTGCCAGCAGCGTAGGGCCGACCAGGCCAAACAATCAGCCCCAGCATTTT. This rearrangement joins TRBV9 to TRBJ1-5; D call uncertain. Trimming removed 0 bases from V and 3 bases from J, with 16 bases in between. This CDR3 comprises 17 residues. Germline-derived CDR1 and CDR2 are SGDLS and YYNGEE.